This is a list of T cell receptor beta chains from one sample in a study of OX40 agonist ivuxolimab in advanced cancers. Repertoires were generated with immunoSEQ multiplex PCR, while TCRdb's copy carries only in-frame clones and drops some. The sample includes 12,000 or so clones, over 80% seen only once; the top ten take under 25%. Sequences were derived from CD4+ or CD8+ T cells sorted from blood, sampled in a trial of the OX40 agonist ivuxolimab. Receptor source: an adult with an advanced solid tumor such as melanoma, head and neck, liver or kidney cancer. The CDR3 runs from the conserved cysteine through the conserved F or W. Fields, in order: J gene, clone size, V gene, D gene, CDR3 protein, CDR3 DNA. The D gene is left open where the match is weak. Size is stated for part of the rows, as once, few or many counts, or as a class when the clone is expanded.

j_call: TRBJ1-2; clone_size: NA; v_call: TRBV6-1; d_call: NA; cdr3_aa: CASSPLGPWDYGYTF; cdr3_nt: TGTGCTAGCAGTCCGCTGGGCCCCTGGGACTATGGCTACACCTTC
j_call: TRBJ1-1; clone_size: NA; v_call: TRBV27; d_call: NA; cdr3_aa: CASSYTEAFF; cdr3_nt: TGTGCCAGCAGCTACACTGAAGCTTTCTTT
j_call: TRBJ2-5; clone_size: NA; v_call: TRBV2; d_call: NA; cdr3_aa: CASSFPQARMYF; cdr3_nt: TGTGCCAGCAGTTTCCCACAGGCACGGATGTACTTC
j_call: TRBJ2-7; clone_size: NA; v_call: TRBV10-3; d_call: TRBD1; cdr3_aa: CAISDSEGQGADEQYF; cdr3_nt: TGTGCCATCAGCGACTCAGAGGGACAGGGGGCCGACGAGCAGTACTTC
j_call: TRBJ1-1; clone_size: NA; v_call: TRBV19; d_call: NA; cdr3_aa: CASRAGNTEAFF; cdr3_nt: TGTGCCAGTAGGGCGGGGAACACTGAAGCTTTCTTT
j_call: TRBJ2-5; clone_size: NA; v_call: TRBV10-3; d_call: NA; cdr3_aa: CAISEYGGPDQYF; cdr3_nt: TGTGCCATCAGTGAATATGGGGGACCAGATCAGTACTTC
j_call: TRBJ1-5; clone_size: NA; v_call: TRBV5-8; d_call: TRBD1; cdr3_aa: CASSWTGYPNQPQHF; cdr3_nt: TGTGCCAGCAGCTGGACAGGGTACCCAAATCAGCCCCAGCATTTT
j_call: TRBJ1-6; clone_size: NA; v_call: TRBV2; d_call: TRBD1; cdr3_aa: CASSDNRGDNSPLHF; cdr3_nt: TGTGCCAGCAGTGACAACAGGGGGGATAATTCACCCCTCCACTTT
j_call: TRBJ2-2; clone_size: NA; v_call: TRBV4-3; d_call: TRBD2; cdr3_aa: CASSQDLLAGGTGELFF; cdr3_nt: TGCGCCAGCAGCCAAGATCTGCTAGCGGGGGGCACCGGGGAGCTGTTTTTT
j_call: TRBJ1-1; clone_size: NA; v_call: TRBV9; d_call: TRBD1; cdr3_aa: CASSVSFEQGLSTEAFF; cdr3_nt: TGTGCCAGCAGCGTATCCTTCGAACAGGGGCTAAGCACTGAAGCTTTCTTT
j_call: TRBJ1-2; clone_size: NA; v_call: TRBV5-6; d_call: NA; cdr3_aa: CASSLITYGYTF; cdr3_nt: TGTGCCAGCAGCCTCATAACCTATGGCTACACCTTC
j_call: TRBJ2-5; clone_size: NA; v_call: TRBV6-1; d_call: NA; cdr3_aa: CASSNPQGYQETQYF; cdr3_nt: TGTGCCAGCAGTAATCCCCAGGGTTACCAAGAGACCCAGTACTTC
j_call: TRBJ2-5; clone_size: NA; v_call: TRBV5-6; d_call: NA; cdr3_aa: CASSLEAVETQYF; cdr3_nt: TGTGCCAGCAGCTTGGAGGCGGTGGAGACCCAGTACTTC
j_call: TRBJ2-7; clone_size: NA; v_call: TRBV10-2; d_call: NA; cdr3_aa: CASTPYGRTYEQYF; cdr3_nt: TGCGCCAGCACCCCCTATGGGAGGACTTACGAGCAGTACTTC
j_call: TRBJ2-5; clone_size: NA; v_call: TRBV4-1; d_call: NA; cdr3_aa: CASSQDWKTQYF; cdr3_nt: TGCGCCAGCAGCCAAGACTGGAAGACCCAGTACTTC
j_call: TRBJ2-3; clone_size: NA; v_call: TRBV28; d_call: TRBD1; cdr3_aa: CASNLDGTVPLTDTQYF; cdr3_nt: TGTGCCAGCAACCTAGATGGGACAGTTCCCCTCACAGATACGCAGTATTTT
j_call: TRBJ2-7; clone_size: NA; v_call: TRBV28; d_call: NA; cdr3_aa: CASSQILMSATREQYF; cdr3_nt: TGTGCCAGCAGTCAAATTCTAATGTCTGCTACTAGAGAGCAGTACTTC
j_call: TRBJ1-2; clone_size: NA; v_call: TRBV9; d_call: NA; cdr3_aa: CASREGTRDGYTF; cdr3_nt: TGTGCCAGCAGAGAAGGTACGCGCGATGGCTACACCTTC
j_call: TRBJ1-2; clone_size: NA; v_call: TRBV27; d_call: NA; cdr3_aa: CASSPTPQGSNYGYTF; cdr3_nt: TGTGCCAGCAGTCCTACCCCCCAGGGCTCTAACTATGGCTACACCTTC
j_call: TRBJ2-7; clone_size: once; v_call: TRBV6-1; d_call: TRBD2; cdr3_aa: CASTRTSGSHEQYF; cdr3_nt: TGTGCCAGCACTAGGACTAGCGGGAGCCACGAGCAGTACTTC
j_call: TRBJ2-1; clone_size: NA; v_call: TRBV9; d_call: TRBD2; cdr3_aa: CASSVASGPYNEQFF; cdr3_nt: TGTGCCAGCAGCGTAGCTAGCGGACCTTACAATGAGCAGTTCTTC
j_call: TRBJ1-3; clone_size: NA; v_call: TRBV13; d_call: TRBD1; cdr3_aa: CASSPRTGLSSGNTIYF; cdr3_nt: TGTGCCAGCAGCCCACGGACAGGACTGAGCTCTGGAAACACCATATATTTT
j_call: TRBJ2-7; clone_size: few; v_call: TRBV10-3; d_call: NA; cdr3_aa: CAISESESGRYEQYF; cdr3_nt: TGTGCCATCAGTGAGTCGGAGTCAGGGAGGTACGAGCAGTACTTC
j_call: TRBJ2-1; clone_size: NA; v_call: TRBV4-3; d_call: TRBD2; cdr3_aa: CASSQDGGRYNEQFF; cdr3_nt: TGCGCCAGCAGCCAAGACGGCGGGAGATACAATGAGCAGTTCTTC
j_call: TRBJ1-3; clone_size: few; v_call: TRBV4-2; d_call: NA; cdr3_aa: CASSQDRRQVENTIYF; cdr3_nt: TGTGCCAGCAGCCAAGATAGGAGGCAGGTGGAAAACACCATATATTTT
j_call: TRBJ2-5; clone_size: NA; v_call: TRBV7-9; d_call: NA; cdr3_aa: CASSLDKQETQYF; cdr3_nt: TGTGCCAGCAGCTTAGACAAACAAGAGACCCAGTACTTC
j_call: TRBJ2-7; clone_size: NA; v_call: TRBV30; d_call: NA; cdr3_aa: CAWSIYRAPEQYF; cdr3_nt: TGTGCCTGGAGTATCTACAGGGCCCCCGAGCAGTACTTC
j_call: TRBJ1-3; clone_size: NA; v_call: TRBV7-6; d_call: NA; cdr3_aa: CASSLEPSSGNTIYF; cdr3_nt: TGTGCCAGCAGCTTAGAACCGAGCTCTGGAAACACCATATATTTT
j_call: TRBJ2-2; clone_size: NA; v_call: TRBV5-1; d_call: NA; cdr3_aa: CASSSYPERDFSSGGELFF; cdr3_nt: TGCGCCAGCAGCTCATACCCGGAGAGGGATTTTTCATCCGGCGGGGAGCTGTTTTTT
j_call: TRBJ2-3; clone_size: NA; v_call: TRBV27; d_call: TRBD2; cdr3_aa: CASSLLAGVVDTQYF; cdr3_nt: TGTGCCAGCAGTTTGCTAGCGGGAGTGGTAGATACGCAGTATTTT